This TCR beta chain was obtained from a study of blood T cells in healthy people across ages. Study background: Template switching caught about one barcoded beta molecule for each two T cells.

Donors gave roughly 10 milliliters of peripheral blood apiece. RNA extraction gave at least 5 micrograms of total RNA per sample. A J-beta primer mix and a sample-barcoded 5' primer were used in a second PCR of roughly 6 to 11 cycles. TCRdb redid the calling of the 5' RACE reads with MiXCR, one entry per CDR3 protein. Here the sample spans about 1.8 million distinct CDR3 sequences, around half being singletons. Deletions cut 3 bases from V and 3 bases from J, with 13 bases between. This CDR3 has 15 residues. Germline CDR1 reads SGDLS; CDR2 reads YYNGEE. Sequencing input: blood. The chain recombines TRBV9 with TRBJ2-1; either TRBD1 or TRBD2 may fit D (5 bases each). This TCR derives from a woman aged 40-49 years in good health. CDR3 nucleotides: TGTGCCAGCAGCGAGGGACCGAGACACTACAATGAGCAGTTCTTC. Amino acid sequence: CASSEGPRHYNEQFF.